Each of the 16 T cell receptor beta chains below was sequenced from the same sample in a study of identifying expanded T cells in peripheral blood. Measured with immunoSEQ multiplex PCR; TCRdb has only the in-frame clones, and not every one. Of tens of thousands of clones listed, roughly 88% are singletons. The specimen sequenced was blood. Every receptor here comes from a person aged 18 to 70 in good health.

The chain employs TRBV2 and TRBJ2-1; weak D call: TRBD2 (6 bases). CDR3 size: 13 residues. Trimming stripped 5 bases from V and 7 bases from J, with 12 bases between. Germline loops: CDR1 SNHLY, CDR2 FYNNEI. DNA for the CDR3: TGTGCCAGCAGTCCGGCGGGGTGGAATGAGCAGTTCTTC. Its translation is CASSPAGWNEQFF.

About this clone itself: At one end, the junction sequence differs from germline, possibly due to a read error. V gene TRBV7-9 combines with J gene TRBJ2-7, with a possible D match to TRBD2 (5 bases). From germline, CDR1 is SEHNR and CDR2 FQNEAQ (reference sequence). The CDR3 contains 13 residues. The CDR3 sequence: CASSPGRDQPLDF. In DNA form, the CDR3 reads TGTGCCAGCAGCCCAGGCCGGGATCAGCCCTTGGACTTC.

The J gene is TRBJ1-4, the V gene TRBV7-8; weak D call: TRBD1 (5 bases). Per the germline V gene, CDR1 is SGHVS and CDR2 is FQNEAQ. The V and J ends lost 5 bases and 4 bases respectively, with 17 bases between them. The CDR3 length is 16 residues. Here the CDR3 reads CASSVRFGGGNEKLFF. CDR3 coding DNA: TGTGCCAGCAGCGTCCGCTTTGGGGGAGGTAATGAAAAACTGTTTTTT.

The rearrangement uses TRBV7-6 and TRBJ1-4, with D uncertain. The V and J ends lost 1 base and 0 bases respectively, with 18 bases between them. Germline loops: CDR1 SGHVS, CDR2 FNYEAQ. The CDR3 length is 19 residues. CDR3 residues: CASSLEPGGSRATNEKLFF. The CDR3 nucleotides are TGTGCCAGCAGCTTAGAACCAGGAGGGTCTAGAGCAACTAATGAAAAACTGTTTTTT.

V gene TRBV5-1 combines with J gene TRBJ2-5; no definite D call. With 4 bases removed from V and 2 bases from J, the gap between germline ends came to 6 bases. This CDR3 spans 12 amino acids. Per germline, CDR1 SGHRS and CDR2 YFSETQ. The CDR3 loop is CASSASQETQYF. In DNA form, the CDR3 reads TGCGCCAGCAGCGCTTCTCAAGAGACCCAGTACTTC.

Of note for this clone: The junction departs from the called germline gene at one end, perhaps through a read error. The chain combines TRBV30 with TRBJ1-2, with 7 nucleotides matching TRBD1. CDR1 is GTSNPN, CDR2 SVGIG, per germline (reference sequence). There are 13 residues in the CDR3. CDR3 bases: TGTGCCTGGAGTGTTGTTGGGACAGATAATACCCTCTTC. This sequence encodes CAWSVVGTDNTLF.

The J gene is TRBJ1-1, the V gene TRBV5-1; D unclear. Trimming removed 0 bases at V and 10 bases at J, with 16 bases between. Germline assignment: CDR1 SGHRS and CDR2 YFSETQ. The CDR3 contains 14 residues. DNA of the CDR3: TGCGCCAGCAGCTTGGAGTTACTCACATCACGAGCTTTCTTT. Translation gives CASSLELLTSRAFF.

CDR3 coding DNA: TGTGCCTGGACCTGGGGTGGCTCTGGAAACACCATATATTTT. Protein: CAWTWGGSGNTIYF. The chain is built from TRBV30 and TRBJ1-3, with unresolved D. The CDR3 sequence is 14 residues long. Germline assignment: CDR1 GTSNPN and CDR2 SVGIG (reference sequence). V was shortened by 4 bases and J by 0 bases, with 10 bases between the two germline ends.

This clone was detected a few times. V and J are TRBV9 and TRBJ1-1, with D possibly being TRBD1 (5 bases). The CDR3 is made up of 12 amino acids. CDR1 and CDR2 (germline): SGDLS, YYNGEE. Deletions cut 3 bases from V and 7 bases from J, with 10 bases between. This CDR3 reads CASSAGRGEAFF. CDR3 nucleotides: TGTGCCAGCAGCGCCGGTAGGGGTGAAGCTTTCTTT.

The gene calls are TRBV5-6 and TRBJ1-5, with TRBD1 matching over 8 bases. Germline lookup yields CDR1 SGHDT and CDR2 YYEEEE. CDR3 size: 17 residues. Unmatched junction bases numbered 9, after V lost 4 bases and J lost 0 bases. For the CDR3, the DNA is TGTGCCAGCAGCCGGACAGGGAAAGGGTATAGCAATCAGCCCCAGCATTTT. Protein sequence: CASSRTGKGYSNQPQHF. The variable domain in full, completed from reference TRBV5-6 and TRBJ1-5, reads DAGVTQSPTHLIKTRGQQVTLRCSPKSGHDTVSWYQQALGQGPQFIFQYYEEEERQRGNFPDRFSGHQFPNYSSELNVNALLLGDSALYLCASSRTGKGYSNQPQHFGDGTRLSIL.

The V and J genes are TRBV30 and TRBJ1-6, with 7 positions matching TRBD1. V lost 2 bases to trimming and J lost 10 bases; unmatched junction nucleotides: 5. Germline V gene data show CDR1 as GTSNPN and CDR2 as SVGIG (reference sequence). This CDR3 spans 13 amino acids. CDR3 residues: CAWSYRGRSPLHF. For the CDR3, the DNA is TGTGCCTGGAGTTACAGGGGTAGGTCACCCCTCCACTTT.

The chain recombines TRBV18 with TRBJ1-1; D is unresolved. This CDR3 has 14 amino acids. Germline assignment: CDR1 KGHSH and CDR2 LQKENI. V was cut by 2 bases and J by 1 base, with 8 bases left in between. For the CDR3, the DNA is TGTGCCAGCTCACCATGGGATGAGAACACTGAAGCTTTCTTT. Its protein is CASSPWDENTEAFF.

V gene TRBV7-2 combines with J gene TRBJ1-2, with 8 bases that match TRBD1. V was clipped by 5 bases and J by 8 bases; unmatched bases: 13. The CDR3 loop spans 15 amino acids. CDR1 and CDR2 from the germline V gene are SGHTA and FQGNSA. The CDR3 DNA sequence: TGTGCCAGCAGCCGAGACAGGGGATCCGGAGGCGGCTACACCTTC. As protein: CASSRDRGSGGGYTF.

The chain links TRBV7-2 to TRBJ2-5; the D gene is possibly TRBD2 (6 bases). Looked up from germline, CDR1 is SGHTA and CDR2 is FQGNSA. The CDR3 is 16 residues long. V dropped 1 base and J dropped 2 bases, with 14 bases sitting between them. CDR3 region: CASSLGWSGGQETQYF. DNA for the CDR3: TGTGCCAGCAGCTTAGGATGGTCTGGGGGGCAAGAGACCCAGTACTTC.

CDR3 DNA sequence: TGTGCCAGCAGCCCCTCGGGCCGCCTCAGGGATGAGCAGTTCTTC. This encodes CASSPSGRLRDEQFF. This chain joins TRBV5-6 and TRBJ2-1; the D gene is possibly TRBD1 (5 bases). This CDR3 is built from 15 residues. The V and J ends lost 4 bases and 8 bases respectively, with 19 bases between them. The germline V gene encodes CDR1 SGHDT and CDR2 YYEEEE. The whole variable domain, remainder taken from reference TRBV5-6 and TRBJ2-1, is DAGVTQSPTHLIKTRGQQVTLRCSPKSGHDTVSWYQQALGQGPQFIFQYYEEEERQRGNFPDRFSGHQFPNYSSELNVNALLLGDSALYLCASSPSGRLRDEQFFGPGTRLTVL.

The CDR3 nucleotides read TGCGCCAGCAGCCGGACAGGGGCCGTGAAGAACACTGAAGCTTTCTTT. Its protein is CASSRTGAVKNTEAFF. The chain has TRBV5-1 and TRBJ1-1; 9 bases line up with TRBD1. Germline V gene lookup returns CDR1 SGHRS and CDR2 YFSETQ. This CDR3 has 16 amino acids. J lost 1 base, V lost 4 bases, and 8 bases had no gene match.